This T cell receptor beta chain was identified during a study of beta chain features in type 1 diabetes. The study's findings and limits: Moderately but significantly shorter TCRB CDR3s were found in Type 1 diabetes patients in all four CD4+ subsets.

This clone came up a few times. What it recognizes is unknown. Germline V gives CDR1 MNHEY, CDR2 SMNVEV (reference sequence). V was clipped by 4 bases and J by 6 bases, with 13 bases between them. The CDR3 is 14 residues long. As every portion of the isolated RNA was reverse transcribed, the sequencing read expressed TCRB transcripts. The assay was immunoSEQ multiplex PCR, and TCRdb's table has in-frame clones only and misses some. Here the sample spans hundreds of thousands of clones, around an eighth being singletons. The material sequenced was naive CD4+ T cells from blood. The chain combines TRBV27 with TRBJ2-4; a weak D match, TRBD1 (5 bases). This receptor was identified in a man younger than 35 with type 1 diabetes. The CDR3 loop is CASSSGQLPNIQYF. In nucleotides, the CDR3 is TGTGCCAGCAGTTCCGGACAATTACCAAACATTCAGTACTTC.